This entry lists 14 T cell receptor beta chains sequenced from one sample in a study of radiotherapy plus CTLA-4 blockade in lung cancer. Clones were sequenced by immunoSEQ multiplex PCR, and TCRdb holds only the in-frame ones, with some missing. The sample shows about 97,000 clones, about four fifths of them seen only once. This specimen was peripheral blood, taken from a patient treated with radiotherapy plus ipilimumab. Receptors originate from a human donor with non-small cell lung cancer who had a partial response to radiotherapy plus ipilimumab. Some clones in this sample may be carry-over from other donors' samples.

The J gene is TRBJ2-7, the V gene TRBV4-2, with 9 bases lining up with TRBD1. Trimming removed 1 base from V and 5 bases from J; junction bases left unmatched: 9. Germline loops: CDR1 LGHNA, CDR2 YNFKEQ. This CDR3 comprises 16 residues. CDR3 amino acids: CASSQGFGTGSNEQYF. In DNA form, the CDR3 reads TGTGCCAGCAGCCAAGGGTTCGGGACAGGGAGCAACGAGCAGTACTTC.

The chain employs TRBV7-9 and TRBJ2-5, with 11 bases aligning to TRBD2. The CDR3 is 15 amino acids. V gave up 5 bases and J gave up 5 bases; unmatched junction bases: 7. Germline V CDR1 and CDR2: SEHNR, FQNEAQ (reference sequence). The CDR3 DNA reads as TGTGCCAGCAGCCCTTTAGCGGGGGGGCTTGAGACCCAGTACTTC. Protein sequence: CASSPLAGGLETQYF.

V and J are TRBV11-1 and TRBJ2-1; D ambiguous. V dropped 8 bases and J dropped 8 bases, with 13 bases sitting between them. Germline loops: CDR1 SGHAT, CDR2 FQDESV (reference sequence). This CDR3 is 12 amino acids long. In DNA, the CDR3 is TGTGCCAGCGGTAACAATATCTATGAGCAGTTCTTC. It yields the protein CASGNNIYEQFF. Combining the CDR3 with reference TRBV11-1 and TRBJ2-1 gives the whole variable domain EAEVAQSPRYKITEKSQAVAFWCDPISGHATLYWYRQILGQGPELLVQFQDESVVDDSQLPKDRFSAERLKGVDSTLKIQPAELGDSAMYLCASGNNIYEQFFGPGTRLTVL.

The genes are TRBV7-2 and TRBJ2-2; TRBD1 aligns across 11 bases. After removal of 6 bases from V and 5 bases from J, the junction contained 8 bases not matched to a gene. This CDR3 is 16 amino acids long. The V gene's germline CDR1 is SGHTA and CDR2 FQGNSA. In nucleotides, the CDR3 is TGTGCCAGCAGAAGGACAGGGGGCGCTTTGACCGGGGAGCTGTTTTTT. Translating gives CASRRTGGALTGELFF.

The chain carries TRBV2 and TRBJ1-1; unclear D gene. V lost 4 bases to trimming and J lost 8 bases, with 11 bases between them. Germline assignment: CDR1 SNHLY and CDR2 FYNNEI. The CDR3 has 12 amino acids. Written as DNA, the CDR3 is TGTGCCAGCAGTGGTGCTGGAGTAGAAGCTTTCTTT. Its translation is CASSGAGVEAFF.

The CDR3, as DNA: TGTGCCAGCAGTTACGGCACCACAGATACGCAGTATTTT. This gives the protein CASSYGTTDTQYF. The V gene is TRBV6-5, the J gene TRBJ2-3; the D is unclear. The germline V and J ends were trimmed by 2 bases and 2 bases, with 5 bases remaining between them. The CDR3 consists of 13 residues. CDR1 and CDR2 from the germline V gene are MNHEY and SVGAGI.

This chain links TRBV14 with TRBJ2-2; TRBD1 might be the D (5 bases). V dropped 3 bases and J dropped 5 bases, with 16 bases sitting between them. CDR1 SGHDN and CDR2 FVKESK come from the germline V gene. The CDR3 is made up of 16 amino acids. CDR3 amino acids: CASSQFGRGGTGELFF. Here the CDR3 DNA reads TGTGCCAGCAGCCAGTTCGGAAGGGGTGGGACCGGGGAGCTGTTTTTT.

Written as DNA, the CDR3 is TGTGCCAGCAGTTTACCTAGCGGGAGGGTGTACAATGAGCAGTTCTTC. The encoded protein is CASSLPSGRVYNEQFF. The rearrangement joins TRBV28 to TRBJ2-1; 12 bases line up with TRBD2. In germline, CDR1 is MDHEN, CDR2 SYDVKM. With 2 bases clipped from V and 4 bases from J, the junction kept 3 bases outside the gene matches. The CDR3 extends over 16 amino acids.

The chain carries TRBV2 and TRBJ1-1; weak D call: TRBD1 (5 bases). The V gene's germline CDR1 is SNHLY and CDR2 FYNNEI. There are 14 residues in the CDR3. V was shortened by 7 bases and J by 10 bases, with 22 bases between the two germline ends. This CDR3 reads CASNAGQLTVGAFF. The DNA for the CDR3 is TGTGCCAGCAATGCTGGCCAACTGACAGTAGGAGCTTTCTTT.

V usage is TRBV6-5 and J usage is TRBJ1-2; a weak D match, TRBD1 (6 bases). CDR3 length: 14 residues. The V gene lost 5 bases and the J gene lost 3 bases, with 13 bases spanning the gap. Germline V gene sequence: CDR1 MNHEY, CDR2 SVGAGI. The CDR3, as DNA: TGTGCCAGCAGTGACATGGACAGTTACTATGGCTACACCTTC. Amino acid sequence: CASSDMDSYYGYTF.

V and J are TRBV19 and TRBJ1-1; TRBD1 matches at 8 bases. CDR3 size: 14 residues. Looked up from germline, CDR1 is LNHDA and CDR2 is SQIVND (reference sequence). The V and J ends lost 6 bases and 6 bases, in that order; junction bases with no gene match: 9. The CDR3 coding sequence is TGTGCCAGTAGGAGACAGGGGCCGTTAGCTGAAGCTTTCTTT. Translation gives CASRRQGPLAEAFF.

The CDR3 sequence is CASSRRRQGNEDTQYF. The CDR3 region has the DNA TGTGCCAGCTCCCGTCGTCGACAGGGGAATGAAGATACGCAGTATTTT. The V call is TRBV2, the J call TRBJ2-3; TRBD1 matches at 8 bases. Germline V gene sequence: CDR1 SNHLY, CDR2 FYNNEI. CDR3 length equals 16 residues. Unmatched junction bases numbered 15, after V lost 8 bases and J lost 5 bases.

The CDR3 sequence: CASSPTNSRQPQHF. In DNA form, the CDR3 reads TGTGCCAGTAGCCCTACAAACAGTCGTCAGCCCCAGCATTTT. The V call is TRBV19, the J call TRBJ1-5; D ambiguous. The V end was cut by 6 bases, the J end by 6 bases, with 15 bases between. Germline lookup yields CDR1 LNHDA and CDR2 SQIVND (reference sequence). This CDR3 is 14 amino acids long.

This clone occurred once. At one boundary the junction diverges from the germline segment, which might be a read error. The chain has TRBV30 and TRBJ1-2, with 8 bases lining up with TRBD1. Germline CDR1 GTSNPN, CDR2 SVGIG (reference sequence). The CDR3 runs 13 residues. CDR3 in DNA: TGTGCCTGGATAACCCAGGGGGCGACTGGCTACGCCTTC. It yields the protein CAWITQGATGYAF.